This T cell receptor beta chain was captured in a study of blood T cell repertoires in COVID-19. Study-wide background: Specimens from acute and convalescent COVID-19 originated in the United States, Italy and Spain.

Authors' methods: Counts of nucleated cells, estimated from reference gene primer amplification, were obtained. Sequencing was performed with immunoSEQ multiplex PCR; in TCRdb, only in-frame clones are kept and a portion is missing. That table gives V, J and clone size, and the DNA gave D and trimming. The sample includes almost 300,000 clones, 85% to 90% of them seen just once. Germline CDR1 reads SGDLS; CDR2 reads YYNGEE. V lost 0 bases to trimming and J lost 3 bases, with 9 bases between them. The CDR3 is made up of 14 amino acids. The receptor comes from a man in his sixties or seventies with acute or convalescent COVID-19. Sequencing was performed on peripheral blood. V usage is TRBV9 and J usage is TRBJ2-5, with TRBD2 as a possible D gene (6 bases). The CDR3 reads CASSVEPGEETQYF. CDR3 coding DNA: TGTGCCAGCAGCGTAGAGCCGGGGGAAGAGACCCAGTACTTC.